These 23 T cell receptor beta chains came from one sample sequenced in a study of B cell selection in AIRE deficiency. Sorting defined conventional CD4 T cells as CD4+CD127+. Clones were sequenced by immunoSEQ multiplex PCR, and TCRdb holds only the in-frame ones, with some missing. Altogether some 27,000 clones are present, nearly 97% being singletons, with the ten largest covering 0.2% to 0.3%. Sequenced: CD4+CD127+ conventional T cells sorted from PBMCs. These TCRs come from a human donor in good health.

The chain has TRBV5-4 and TRBJ2-5; D is perhaps TRBD2 (6 bases). CDR3 length: 15 amino acids. The V end lost 3 bases, the J end lost 5 bases, and 17 bases lay between the germline ends. The germline V gene has CDR1 SGHNT and CDR2 YYREEE (reference sequence). This chain's CDR3 is CASSWTSVGGETQYF. DNA for the CDR3: TGTGCCAGCAGCTGGACCTCAGTGGGGGGTGAGACCCAGTACTTC.

This chain links TRBV7-9 with TRBJ2-7; D ambiguous. V lost 3 bases and J lost 1, with 7 bases in between. The germline V gene encodes CDR1 SEHNR and CDR2 FQNEAQ (reference sequence). The CDR3 spans 13 residues. The CDR3 coding sequence is TGTGCCAGCAGCTTGGATGAGTCCTACGAGCAGTACTTC. As protein: CASSLDESYEQYF.

V gene TRBV6-5 combines with J gene TRBJ2-3; 8 bases are shared with TRBD1. CDR1 MNHEY and CDR2 SVGAGI come from the germline V gene. This CDR3 comprises 15 residues. V lost 2 bases to trimming and J lost 3 bases; unmatched junction nucleotides: 4. The CDR3 nucleotides are TGTGCCAGCAGTTACCAGGGGGCGCGTACAGATACGCAGTATTTT. It yields the protein CASSYQGARTDTQYF.

The rearrangement uses TRBV29-1 and TRBJ1-1; no clear D. The CDR3 contains 13 residues. CDR1 and CDR2 (germline): SQVTM, ANQGSEA. Deletions cut 4 bases from V and 1 base from J, with 10 bases between. CDR3 nucleotides: TGCAGCGTTGTAGGTCAGACGAACACTGAAGCTTTCTTT. Translation: CSVVGQTNTEAFF.

This clone has just one count. This chain links TRBV6-5 with TRBJ2-7; D gene uncertain. Trimming cost V 0 bases and J 0 bases, with 9 bases left between them. CDR3 length equals 15 residues. Germline V CDR1 and CDR2: MNHEY, SVGAGI. DNA of the CDR3: TGTGCCAGCAGTTACTCGGTAGCCAGCTCCTACGAGCAGTACTTC. This encodes CASSYSVASSYEQYF.

This chain uses TRBV15 with TRBJ1-5, with 8 bases that match TRBD1. The V gene end was trimmed by 3 bases and the J gene end by 6 bases; junction bases not matched to a gene: 10. The CDR3 runs 16 residues. The germline gives CDR1 LNHNV, CDR2 YYDKDF (reference sequence). CDR3 protein: CATSSNRDRIRQPQHF. CDR3 sequence (DNA): TGTGCCACCAGCAGCAACCGGGACAGGATTCGTCAGCCCCAGCATTTT.

The chain uses TRBV5-1 and TRBJ1-1; a weak D match, TRBD1 (6 bases). Trimming shortened V by 0 bases and J by 2 bases, and 14 bases separated the two germline ends. The CDR3 spans 16 residues. Germline V gene data show CDR1 as SGHRS and CDR2 as YFSETQ. CDR3 sequence reads: CASSLEGRGGNTEAFF. CDR3 in DNA: TGCGCCAGCAGCTTGGAGGGACGAGGGGGTAACACTGAAGCTTTCTTT.

The rearrangement links TRBV7-8 to TRBJ2-6; D possibly matches TRBD1 or TRBD2 (5 bases each). CDR3 length: 17 residues. Deletions cut 5 bases from V and 4 bases from J, with 18 bases between. The germline V gene has CDR1 SGHVS and CDR2 FQNEAQ. The DNA for the CDR3 is TGTGCCAGCAGCCCCCGGATTGGGACGTCCGGGGCCAACGTCCTGACTTTC. Amino acid sequence: CASSPRIGTSGANVLTF.

The rearrangement links TRBV19 to TRBJ1-2; TRBD1 aligns across 8 bases. The CDR3 contains 12 residues. Germline V CDR1 and CDR2: LNHDA, SQIVND (reference sequence). J was trimmed by 5 bases and V by 6 bases; bases with no gene match: 2. CDR3 loop: CASSRGQYGYTF. The CDR3, as DNA: TGTGCCAGTAGCAGGGGGCAATATGGCTACACCTTC.

The rearrangement uses TRBV12-5 and TRBJ2-1, with D perhaps TRBD1 (6 bases). Germline V CDR1 and CDR2: LGHNT, FRNRAP. Trimming removed 0 bases from V and 8 bases from J, with 17 bases in between. The CDR3 extends over 16 amino acids. CDR3 sequence reads: CASGLVSGPGVDEQFF. CDR3 nucleotides: TGTGCTAGTGGTTTGGTCTCGGGACCAGGGGTGGATGAGCAGTTCTTC.

This clone turned up a few times. The chain links TRBV2 to TRBJ1-5; D remains unclear. In germline, CDR1 is SNHLY, CDR2 FYNNEI. The CDR3 contains 11 residues. V was cut by 4 bases and J by 9 bases, with 7 bases left in between. The CDR3 nucleotides read TGTGCCAGCAGTGTCGATGGGCCCCAGCATTTT. Its translation: CASSVDGPQHF.

J is TRBJ2-1 and V is TRBV7-9; D unresolved. Germline V gene data show CDR1 as SEHNR and CDR2 as FQNEAQ (reference sequence). Trimming shortened V by 3 bases and J by 0 bases, and 15 bases separated the two germline ends. This CDR3 spans 17 amino acids. The CDR3, as DNA: TGTGCCAGCAGCTTTTTTCCTAGTACAAACTCCTACAATGAGCAGTTCTTC. It codes for CASSFFPSTNSYNEQFF.

This chain connects TRBV2 to TRBJ1-2; possibly TRBD1 for D (6 bases). Germline loops: CDR1 SNHLY, CDR2 FYNNEI. The CDR3 has 15 amino acids. Trimming left V 1 base short and J 8 bases short, with 17 bases between. The CDR3 sequence: CASSEVLWTENGYTF. CDR3 DNA sequence: TGTGCCAGCAGTGAAGTATTGTGGACAGAAAACGGCTACACCTTC.

This clone was seen once. The CDR3 DNA is TGTGCCAGTAGTTCGCCCGGGACAGGGGGCTTCGGGGAGCTGTTTTTT. Protein: CASSSPGTGGFGELFF. The chain links TRBV19 to TRBJ2-2; 12 bases are shared with TRBD1. CDR3 length: 16 residues. Per the germline V gene, CDR1 is LNHDA and CDR2 is SQIVND (reference sequence). J gave up 7 bases and V 5 bases, and 8 bases lay outside the gene matches. Based on the CDR3 plus reference TRBV19 and TRBJ2-2, the full variable domain is DGGITQSPKYLFRKEGQNVTLSCEQNLNHDAMYWYRQDPGQGLRLIYYSQIVNDFQKGDIAEGYSVSREKKESFPLTVTSAQKNPTAFYLCASSSPGTGGFGELFFGEGSRLTVL.

This chain links TRBV2 with TRBJ2-7; D gene uncertain. This CDR3 region has 13 residues. CDR1 is SNHLY and CDR2 is FYNNEI in the germline V gene. Trimming shortened V by 4 bases and J by 3 bases, and 10 bases separated the two germline ends. The CDR3 DNA reads TGTGCCAGCAGTGCCGAGATCAACTACGAGCAGTACTTC. This sequence encodes CASSAEINYEQYF.

The chain combines TRBV25-1 with TRBJ2-1; 13 bases line up with TRBD2. The CDR3 sequence is 13 residues long. V was clipped by 3 bases and J by 10 bases; unmatched bases: 0. CDR1 is MGHDK and CDR2 is SYGVNS in the germline V gene. The CDR3 is CASSEGLAGEQFF. The DNA of the CDR3 is TGTGCCAGCAGTGAGGGACTAGCGGGGGAGCAGTTCTTC.

This clone appeared once. The J gene is TRBJ1-2, the V gene TRBV18; 8 bases are a match to TRBD1. CDR1 and CDR2 from the germline V gene are KGHSH and LQKENI. The CDR3 length is 15 residues. Trimming took 3 bases from V and 4 from J; bases not matched to a gene: 7. CDR3 nucleotides: TGTGCCAGCTCACCGGGGCAGGGGGCGAGCTATGGCTACACCTTC. As protein: CASSPGQGASYGYTF.

The chain has TRBV30 and TRBJ1-2; D gene unclear. The CDR3 sequence is 15 residues long. Germline CDR1 reads GTSNPN; CDR2 reads SVGIG (reference sequence). Deletions cut 0 bases from V and 4 bases from J, with 15 bases between. The CDR3 spells CAWSVVTLGLYGYTF. The CDR3 region has the DNA TGTGCCTGGAGTGTTGTGACTCTCGGCCTCTATGGCTACACCTTC.

The V call is TRBV11-2, the J call TRBJ2-1; a weak D match, TRBD2 (5 bases). Germline-derived CDR1 and CDR2 are SGHAT and FQNNGV. Trimming removed 1 base at V and 12 bases at J, with 10 bases between. The CDR3 extends over 12 amino acids. CDR3 DNA sequence: TGTGCCAGCAGCTTAGTTCGGGATCGGCAGTTCTTC. Translation gives CASSLVRDRQFF.

V and J are TRBV19 and TRBJ2-7, with TRBD1 identical over 9 bases. This CDR3 is 14 amino acids long. Germline trimming cut 9 bases from V and 7 bases from J; bases unmatched to any gene: 13. Germline values: CDR1 LNHDA, CDR2 SQIVND (reference sequence). The DNA for the CDR3 is TGTGCCAGCAACCTCAGGACAGGGGCCGATGAGCAGTACTTC. This gives the protein CASNLRTGADEQYF.

This chain connects TRBV7-2 to TRBJ1-1; TRBD1 is a possible D gene (6 bases). The V gene lost 5 bases and the J gene lost 2 bases, with 15 bases spanning the gap. CDR3 length: 15 amino acids. Germline assignment: CDR1 SGHTA and CDR2 FQGNSA. CDR3 residues: CASSAQGRVNTEAFF. The CDR3 DNA is TGTGCCAGCAGCGCACAGGGTAGGGTCAACACTGAAGCTTTCTTT. The variable domain in full, with the rest retrieved from reference TRBV7-2 and TRBJ1-1, is GAGVSQSPSNKVTEKGKDVELRCDPISGHTALYWYRQSLGQGLEFLIYFQGNSAPDKSGLPSDRFSAERTGGSVSTLTIQRTQQEDSAVYLCASSAQGRVNTEAFFGQGTRLTVV.

The chain couples TRBV6-6 to TRBJ1-4; D uncertain. The germline CDR1 and CDR2 sequences are MNHNY and SVGAGI (reference sequence). The CDR3 runs 14 residues. V lost 2 bases, J lost 5 bases, and 9 bases lay in between. The CDR3 sequence is CASSYVGINEKLFF. CDR3 in DNA: TGTGCCAGCAGTTACGTAGGGATCAATGAAAAACTGTTTTTT.

The sample holds one count of this clone. The gene calls are TRBV7-9 and TRBJ1-6; D is ambiguous. Between the trimmed V and J ends, which lost 4 bases and 8 bases, there was a span of 12 bases. The CDR3 sequence is 14 residues long. From germline, CDR1 is SEHNR and CDR2 FQNEAQ (reference sequence). The CDR3 is CASSSDSFYSPLHF. In DNA, the CDR3 is TGTGCCAGCAGCTCCGACTCTTTCTATTCACCCCTCCACTTT.